This record looks at one TCR beta chain sequence and its context. The data were obtained in a study of blood T cell repertoires in COVID-19. Looked up from germline, CDR1 is SGHDT and CDR2 is YYEEEE. The length of the CDR3 is 16 residues. V gave up 0 bases and J gave up 7 bases; unmatched junction bases: 5. In the authors' methods: Scientists estimated how many nucleated cells there were by amplifying reference gene primers. Profiled with immunoSEQ multiplex PCR; TCRdb holds only in-frame clones, not every one. The V and J calls and clone size come from that table; D and trimming were worked out from the DNA. The sample has some 80,000 clones, roughly 90% seen once.

The sequenced material came from peripheral blood. The sequence came from a human donor in a cohort sampled during active COVID-19. The chain is built from TRBV5-6 and TRBJ1-4; TRBD1 matches at 11 bases. The CDR3 loop is CASSLGLGTGGEKLFF. CDR3 in DNA: TGTGCCAGCAGCTTGGGATTGGGGACAGGGGGTGAAAAACTGTTTTTT.